This T cell receptor beta chain was identified during a study of blood T cell repertoires in COVID-19. Study-level information: T cells, B-cell-depleted T cells, or PBMCs supplied cDNA or gDNA.

CDR1 and CDR2 (germline): SGHTA, FQGNSA. Trimming stripped 1 base from V and 5 bases from J, with 17 bases between. This CDR3 has 16 residues. Generated by immunoSEQ multiplex PCR, the TCRdb table keeps only in-frame clones and is missing some. The sample lists 200,000 to 250,000 clones; about 83% were seen once. This clone was counted once. This TCR was recovered from a woman aged 25-40 years with COVID-19, enrolled during active disease. Sequencing used peripheral blood. The gene calls are TRBV7-2 and TRBJ2-5, with D hard to call. The CDR3 protein is CASSLGLNQNGETQYF. The CDR3 coding sequence is TGTGCCAGCAGCTTAGGGTTAAACCAAAACGGGGAGACCCAGTACTTC.